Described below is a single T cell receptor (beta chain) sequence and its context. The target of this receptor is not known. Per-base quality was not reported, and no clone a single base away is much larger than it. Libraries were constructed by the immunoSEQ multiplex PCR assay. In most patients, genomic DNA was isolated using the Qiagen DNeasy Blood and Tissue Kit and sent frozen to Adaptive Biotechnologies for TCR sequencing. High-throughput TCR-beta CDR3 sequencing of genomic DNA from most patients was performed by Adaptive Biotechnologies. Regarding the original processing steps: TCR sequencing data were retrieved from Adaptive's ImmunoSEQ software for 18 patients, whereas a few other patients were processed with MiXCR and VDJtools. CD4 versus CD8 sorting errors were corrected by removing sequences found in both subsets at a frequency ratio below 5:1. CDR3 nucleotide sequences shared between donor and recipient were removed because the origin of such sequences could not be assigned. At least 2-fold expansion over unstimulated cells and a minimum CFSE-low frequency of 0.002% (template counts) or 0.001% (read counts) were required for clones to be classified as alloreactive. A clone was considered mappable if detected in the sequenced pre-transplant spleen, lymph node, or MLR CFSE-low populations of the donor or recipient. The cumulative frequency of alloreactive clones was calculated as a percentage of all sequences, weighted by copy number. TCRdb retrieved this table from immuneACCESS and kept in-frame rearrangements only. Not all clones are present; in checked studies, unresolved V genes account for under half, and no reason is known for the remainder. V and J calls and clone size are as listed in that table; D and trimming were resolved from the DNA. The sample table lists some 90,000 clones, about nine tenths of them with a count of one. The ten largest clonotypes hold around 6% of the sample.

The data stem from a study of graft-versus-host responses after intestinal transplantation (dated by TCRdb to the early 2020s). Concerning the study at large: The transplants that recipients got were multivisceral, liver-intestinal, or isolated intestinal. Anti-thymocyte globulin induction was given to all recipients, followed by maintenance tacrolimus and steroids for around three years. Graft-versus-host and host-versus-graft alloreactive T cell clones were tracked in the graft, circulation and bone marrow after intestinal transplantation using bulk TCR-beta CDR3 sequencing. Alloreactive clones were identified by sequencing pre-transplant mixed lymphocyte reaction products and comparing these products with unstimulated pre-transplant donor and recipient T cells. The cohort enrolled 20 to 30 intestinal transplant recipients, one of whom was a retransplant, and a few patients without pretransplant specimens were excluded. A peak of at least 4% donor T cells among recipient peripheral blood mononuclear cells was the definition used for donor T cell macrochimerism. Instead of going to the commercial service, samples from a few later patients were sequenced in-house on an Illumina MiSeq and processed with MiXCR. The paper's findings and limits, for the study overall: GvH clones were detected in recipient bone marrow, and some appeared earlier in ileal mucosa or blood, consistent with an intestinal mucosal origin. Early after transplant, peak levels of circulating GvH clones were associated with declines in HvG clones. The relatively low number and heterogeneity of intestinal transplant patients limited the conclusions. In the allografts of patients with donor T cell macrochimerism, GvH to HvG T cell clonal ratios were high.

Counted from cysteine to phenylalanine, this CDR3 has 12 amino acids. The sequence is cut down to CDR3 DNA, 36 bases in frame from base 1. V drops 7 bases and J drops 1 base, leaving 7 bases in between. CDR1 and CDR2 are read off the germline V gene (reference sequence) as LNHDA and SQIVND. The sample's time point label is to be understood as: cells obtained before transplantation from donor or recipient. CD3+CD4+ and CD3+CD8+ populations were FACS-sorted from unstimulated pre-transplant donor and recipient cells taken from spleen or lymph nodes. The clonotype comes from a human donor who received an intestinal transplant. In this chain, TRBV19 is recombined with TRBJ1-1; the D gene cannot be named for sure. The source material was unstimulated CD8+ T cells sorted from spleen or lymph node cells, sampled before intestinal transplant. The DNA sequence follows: TGTGCCAGTAATGAAGGGAACACTGAAGCTTTCTTT. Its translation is CASNEGNTEAFF.